This T cell receptor (beta chain) comes out of a study of cytomegalovirus exposure and HLA in healthy donors (TCRdb year 2017). At the level of the whole study: According to an earlier analysis of a few hundred of the donors, about 179 million T cells yielded some 110 million unique TCR beta sequences and 250 to 350 Gb of sequence data. All discovery cohort repertoires had been generated using a single sequencing platform. The number of typed donors differed by locus: about 620-630 for A, B, C, DRB1 and DQB1; approximately 520 for DQA1; approximately 610 for DPA1; and some 430 for DPB1. In addition to the first cohort of 666 subjects, a separate validation cohort of about 120 different subjects was used. Roughly five DR-DQ haplotypes were handled as single units for association and clustering because linkage in the cohort was strong. The study combined high-throughput TCR immunosequencing, statistical association of individual TCRs with disease status, and machine learning to predict cytomegalovirus infection status. The study profiled the T cell repertoires of about 640 subjects by immunosequencing and related them to cytomegalovirus serostatus. HLA typing included class I and class II loci at four-digit resolution. A later analysis re-examined previously published TCR beta repertoires from roughly 720 donors and added high-resolution HLA genotyping to investigate patterns of TCR occurrence. Among the roughly 390 genotyped donors, approximately 76% belonged to the genetic ancestry cluster associated with self-reported Caucasian donors. An early release that covered approximately 600 HLA-typed donors contained approximately 300 gigabases of sequencing data and tens of millions of unique TCR sequences. An earlier analysis of 500 to 650 of the donors applied high-throughput TCR beta sequencing to assess whether each TCR beta V gene segment acted as functional or pseudogenic. Across about 380 genotyped donors of the cohort, an average of approximately 240,000 unique TCR beta nucleotide sequences per donor were sequenced, and 15% to 20% of those sequences were non-productive. A later genetic analysis took genome-wide SNP genotypes for about 55% of the roughly 700 donors and used that subset as a discovery cohort. Rather than drawing on any new phenotypic data, the later analysis identified candidate immune exposures from TCR beta sequences and the way those sequences occurred across donors. Donor age, sex, ethnicity and CMV serostatus were compiled alongside the repertoire data. The aim of the study was to test whether cataloging public T cell receptors could identify signatures of past pathogen exposure.

Libraries were built with the immunoSEQ multiplex PCR assay. A mixture of 60 forward primers for TCR Vbeta segments and 13 reverse primers for TCR Jbeta segments was used in the multiplex PCR. The CDR3 region of rearranged TCR beta genes was amplified from genomic DNA with a multiplex PCR assay. Amplified TCR beta libraries were sequenced as 87-base-pair reads on the Illumina HiSeq System. Per the original workflow: In a later analysis, around 80 million unique TCR beta chains were counted across the 650 to 750 repertoires, and around 11 million of these chains were shared by at least two donors. Raw reads were error-corrected and collapsed into unique sequences by a nearest-neighbor algorithm in which closely related sequences were merged to remove PCR and sequencing errors. CDR3 sequences were aligned to IMGT reference sequences to assign V, D and J gene segments. For a sequence to be retained, a match of at least six nucleotides was required to both a V gene segment and a J gene segment. A rearrangement was called productive if the CDR3 had no stop codons and remained in frame with V and J, and every other rearrangement was called non-productive. CDR3 was defined according to IMGT convention as the region running from the second conserved V-encoded cysteine to the conserved J-encoded phenylalanine. Sequences without an unambiguous match to a single V gene segment were excluded from the earlier analysis of a few hundred of the donors. In an earlier analysis of a few hundred of the donors, V segments were called functional above 56.7% productive rearrangements and were called segregating when the between-donor standard deviation exceeded 5%. To diagnose cytomegalovirus status from the catalog of TCR beta chain sequences, a statistical classification framework was built. A later analysis assigned V and J genes by comparing TCR nucleotide sequences with IMGT/GENE-DB human TR gene sequences. Using the TCRdist pipeline, a later analysis assigned CDR3 sequences along with most-parsimonious VDJ recombination scenarios. A later analysis defined each TCR beta chain by its CDR3 amino acid sequence plus V-gene family, and excluded reads lacking a unique V-gene family. In a later analysis, a few hundred highly shared, low-generation-probability nucleotide sequences were removed to address suspected cross-contamination and a sequencing artifact. In a later analysis, a clonal expansion index for each public chain was calculated from normalized within-repertoire ranks of inferred template counts. In a later analysis, generation probabilities were computed with a VDJ recombination model fitted to out-of-frame rearrangements, and the resulting probabilities were checked against IGoR. Hypergeometric tests were used in a later analysis to score TCR-TCR, TCR-HLA and TCR-CMV co-occurrence, with a repertoire-size bias correction applied to the TCR pairs. In a later analysis, false discovery rates were estimated by permuting HLA or CMV assignments 20 times. In a later analysis, co-occurring TCRs were grouped using DBSCAN, with TCRdist sequence similarity added in when clustering inside HLA-allele-positive subsets. Repertoires with fewer than 30,000 or more than 120,000 public chains were left out of co-occurrence clustering, as were five repertoires with anomalous nucleotide sharing. Entries here come from immuneACCESS through TCRdb and include only in-frame sequences with V and J called. Some clones fail to appear in such tables; in the studies checked, an unresolved V gene covers under half of the shortfall, and the cause of the remainder is unknown. The V and J calls and clone size were taken over from that table, and D and trimming were inferred from the DNA. In all, the sample holds some 150,000 clones, and around 77% of those were seen once. The leading ten clones occupy more than 3% of the sample.

This clone occurred once. Its antigen target is currently unknown. Per-base quality was not reported, and no clone a single base away is much larger than it. The cohort comprised 550 to 700 healthy bone marrow donors. At the time of sampling, every cohort member was nominally healthy, though immune exposures that went unrecorded were likely present. The donor was CMV seropositive and was included in the group of 250 to 350 seropositive cohort members. A peripheral blood sample was provided by each donor, and peripheral blood mononuclear cells were used for TCR beta sequencing. The Qiagen DNeasy Blood Extraction Kit was used to extract genomic DNA from the blood cell samples. What the study reported, not specific to this receptor: Some IMGT-functional V segments, including TRBV6-2 and TRBV6-3, could not be distinguished by the 87-base-pair reads and were therefore excluded. A further reported finding was that TCR beta sequences accurately predicted the HLA-A and HLA-B alleles for most subjects in the first cohort. The cohort was sequenced for TCR beta chains only, and without alpha or paired-chain data the features that could be detected were limited. The authors suggested that the approach could potentially be generalized to other disease states and immunological phenotypes. For the cohort, immune exposure information was limited to CMV serostatus. In a later analysis, HLA-associated TCR beta chains showed more clonal expansion and lower generation probabilities than non-associated chains that were equally common. Strong co-occurrence of HLA alleles, especially DR and DQ, made assigning TCR associations to individual alleles difficult. Some 15 rarely observed V segments, including chromosome 9 orphons, were excluded from the earlier analysis of about 610 of the donors because counts were too low. According to a later analysis, TCR association rates differed among HLA loci, with DRB1 alleles showing the most associated TCRs and HLA-C alleles showing the fewest. A few of the identified cytomegalovirus-associated TCR beta chains were confirmed in vitro to be specific for cytomegalovirus antigens. V-gene and J-gene trimming of TCR beta chains was associated with a missense DCLRE1C variant in a later genetic analysis, and the association was replicated in an independent cohort. A later analysis associated 15,000 to 20,000 TCR beta sequences with specific HLA alleles at a false discovery rate of 0.05. The classifier was reported to diagnose cytomegalovirus status with high specificity and sensitivity in both the original and validation cohorts. Sequencing depth was assumed to be roughly uniform across donors in the presence/absence analyses, though that assumption may not hold. The study listed approximately 160 TCR beta chains as associated with cytomegalovirus. A cluster of highly shared sequence variants was judged likely to represent a technical artifact of the sequencing pipeline. A later genetic analysis reported fewer N-insertions in productive TCRs among donors in an Asian-associated ancestry cluster than the approximately 700-donor mean. A later analysis found that most CMV-associated TCR beta chains appeared HLA-restricted, with HLA associations seemingly driven largely by CMV exposure. A later analysis reported that several top co-occurrence clusters appeared linked to parvovirus B19, influenza, CMV and Epstein-Barr virus. While some public TCRs were present in many individuals, most TCR sequences turned up only very rarely across donors. Broadly in line with IMGT annotations, most TCR beta V segments showed up in productive rearrangements about 87% or about 30% of the time in an earlier analysis of a few hundred of the donors. Because HLA typing was unavailable for some donors at each locus, only the typed subset was used in association tests. Linkage disequilibrium might explain the correlated functional status among segregating V segments, but an unknown experimental factor could not be excluded.

Trimming takes 0 bases from V and 5 bases from J, and the germline ends sit 15 bases apart. There are 16 amino acids in the CDR3, from cysteine to phenylalanine inclusive. The retained sequence is limited to the CDR3, 48 bases, with the frame set at the first base. Reading the germline V gene gives CDR1 MNHEY and CDR2 SVGAGI. The TCR originated in a man aged 25 to 45 in good health and CMV-seropositive. The rearranged chain carries TRBV6-5 and TRBJ2-3; a tentative D call is TRBD2 (7 bases match). The sample comprised PBMCs. The CDR3 protein: CASSYSGGGAEDTQYF. Here is the DNA: TGTGCCAGCAGTTACTCTGGTGGGGGGGCGGAAGATACGCAGTATTTT.